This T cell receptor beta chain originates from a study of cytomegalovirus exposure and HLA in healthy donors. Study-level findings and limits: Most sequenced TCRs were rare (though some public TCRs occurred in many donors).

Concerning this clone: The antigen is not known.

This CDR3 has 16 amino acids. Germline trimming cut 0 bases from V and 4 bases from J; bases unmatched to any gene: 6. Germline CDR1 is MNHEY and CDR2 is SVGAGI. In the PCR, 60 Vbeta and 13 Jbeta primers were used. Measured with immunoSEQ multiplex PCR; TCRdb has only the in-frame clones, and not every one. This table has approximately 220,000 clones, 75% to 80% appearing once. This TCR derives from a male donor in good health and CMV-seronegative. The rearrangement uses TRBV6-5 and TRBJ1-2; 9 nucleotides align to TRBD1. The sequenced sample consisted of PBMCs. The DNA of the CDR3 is TGTGCCAGCAGTTACTCGGGGAAACAGGGGGCCTATGGCTACACCTTC. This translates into CASSYSGKQGAYGYTF.